These T cell receptor beta chains were read from a single sample in a study of blood T cell repertoires in COVID-19. Generated by immunoSEQ multiplex PCR, the TCRdb table keeps only in-frame clones and is missing some. The sample lists fewer than 200,000 clones, 70% to 85% occurring once. Sample: PBMCs or T cells enriched from blood (not recorded which). The receptors were sampled from a woman in her sixties with acute COVID-19. CDR3s include the opening cysteine and the closing phenylalanine or tryptophan. Each record gives: clone size, D gene, J gene, V gene, CDR3 DNA, CDR3 protein. D genes are given only for firm matches. Where a row states a size, it is once, few, many or the class of an expanded clone; other rows omit it.

few TRBD2 TRBJ2-1 TRBV7-9 TGTGCCAGCAGCGGACTAGCGAGAGTAGACAATGAGCAGTTCTTC CASSGLARVDNEQFF
. . TRBJ1-3 TRBV9 TGTGCCAGCAGCGTAAATACAGGGCGACTACCATCCTCTGGAAACACCATATATTTT CASSVNTGRLPSSGNTIYF
. . TRBJ2-3 TRBV10-3 TGTGCCATCGGACTCCCCTTGGGTGGAGATACGCAGTATTTT CAIGLPLGGDTQYF
. . TRBJ2-3 TRBV5-4 TGTGCCAGCAGACTCGGTCGGGCAGATACGCAGTATTTT CASRLGRADTQYF
. . TRBJ2-5 TRBV5-4 TGTGCCAGCGGACCTCCAGGGGCTGGGGAGGAGACCCAGTACTTC CASGPPGAGEETQYF
. . TRBJ2-1 TRBV10-1 TGCGCCAGTCAGGACTTCGACTCCTACAATGAGCAGTTCTTC CASQDFDSYNEQFF
. TRBD1 TRBJ1-3 TRBV29-1 TGCAGCGCTAGGACAGGGAGCTCTGGAAACACCATATATTTT CSARTGSSGNTIYF
. . TRBJ2-2 TRBV10-3 TGTGCCATCAGTGAATCCGGGAGAGGTAACACCGGGGAGCTGTTTTTT CAISESGRGNTGELFF
. TRBD1 TRBJ1-6 TRBV25-1 TGTGTCAGCAGTCCAGGGGGTTTTGGTTCACCCCTCCACTTT CVSSPGGFGSPLHF
few . TRBJ2-5 TRBV18 TGTGCCAGCTCACCACGTGCGGGGAGCGGTGAGACCCAGTACTTC CASSPRAGSGETQYF
. . TRBJ2-1 TRBV4-3 TGCGCCAGCAGCCAAAGTAGCGGCAATGAGCAGTTCTTC CASSQSSGNEQFF
few TRBD2 TRBJ2-2 TRBV5-1 TGCGCCAGCAGCATGGGACTAGCGGGAATGGGAACCGGGGAGCTGTTTTTT CASSMGLAGMGTGELFF
. . TRBJ2-4 TRBV18 TGTGCCAGCTCACCAGAGGGGGAAGGCATTCAGTACTTC CASSPEGEGIQYF
. . TRBJ2-1 TRBV6-4 TGTGCCAGCAGTCGGGACTCGAATTACAATGAGCAGTTCTTC CASSRDSNYNEQFF
. . TRBJ1-4 TRBV5-4 TGTGCCAGCAGCTTGGCCGGTGGAGGGAAGGGGAGAAAACTGTTTTTT CASSLAGGGKGRKLFF
. . TRBJ2-3 TRBV9 TGTGCCAGCAGCGTAGAGTTACTAGCAGGGTGGGCAGATACGCAGTATTTT CASSVELLAGWADTQYF
. . TRBJ1-6 TRBV4-3 TGCGCCAGCAGCCAAGGGACAGATAATTCACCCCTCCACTTT CASSQGTDNSPLHF